The present TCR beta chain was sequenced within a study of cytomegalovirus exposure and HLA in healthy donors. Study results and limitations: DRB1 showed the most TCR associations and HLA-C the fewest in a later analysis, as rates varied by HLA locus. At a 0.05 false discovery rate, a later analysis found 15,000 to 20,000 TCR beta sequences to be associated with HLA alleles. The study dropped some indistinguishable V segments, TRBV6-2 and TRBV6-3 among them.

Germline V gene data show CDR1 as SGHVS and CDR2 as FQNEAQ. Trimming removed 11 bases from V and 0 bases from J, with 12 bases in between. CDR3 length: 13 residues. Notes on this clone: Its antigen remains unidentified.

Both 60 Vbeta primers and 13 Jbeta primers went into the PCR. Some clones are missing from TCRdb's copy, which holds only in-frame ones; the method was immunoSEQ multiplex PCR. Of about 180,000 clones listed, around 80% are singletons. This clonotype was sampled from a young woman in good health and CMV-seropositive. Specimen: PBMCs. The chain joins TRBV7-8 to TRBJ2-3, with a weak D call TRBD1 (6 bases). CDR3 in DNA: TGTGCCGCCTCACAGGGAAGCACAGATACGCAGTATTTT. It translates to CAASQGSTDTQYF.